The source of this TCR beta chain is a study of vaccination and CD4 T cells after COVID-19 (dated by TCRdb to between 2021 and 2023). With regard to the full study: In the convalescent cohort there were six males and four females, among whom were two Hispanic individuals, seven Caucasians, two Asians and one multiracial person. At the TCR clonotype level, an earlier paper using these donors assessed memory CD4+ T cell crossreactivity between SARS-CoV-2 and common cold coronavirus spike proteins. Participants got two doses of the Pfizer-BioNTech BNT162b2 vaccine (n=8) or two doses of the Moderna mRNA-1273 vaccine (n=2). In some eleven COVID-19 convalescent patients and a few infection-naive healthy vaccine recipients, researchers compared the spike-specific CD4+ TCR repertoire from before mRNA vaccination with the repertoire from after. Culture stimuli were overlapping spike peptide pools from SARS-CoV-2 and from the common cold coronaviruses HCoV-NL63, HCoV-OC43 and HCoV-229E. Post-COVID blood samples were collected from convalescent patients a median of around 100 days after diagnosis, with a range of about 30 to 161 days. Post-vaccine blood samples were collected a median of approximately 77 days after the second vaccine dose, ranging from roughly 12 to 241 days. As controls, cultures received a CEFX viral epitope pool (the positive control), an HIV-1 Nef peptide pool (the negative control), or no peptide at all. What the research found in general, with its limitations: Nearly all vaccine-specific clones in convalescent patients (304 of 307) were mono-reactive for SARS-CoV-2 spike rather than cross-reactive with common cold coronaviruses. An increase in the median number of SARS-CoV-2-reactive clonotypes from 21 after infection to 38 after vaccination was observed, but the change was not found to be significant. The number of convalescent patients in the study was relatively small, and the study did not examine early timepoints following natural infection. In convalescent patients, a median around 89% of post-vaccine SARS-CoV-2-reactive clones were detected only after vaccination, suggesting vaccine-specific priming.

The treatment or condition label, read with the paper, signifies: roughly 11-day PBMC culture with coronavirus spike peptide pools or control peptides (ViraFEST assay). CD4+ T cells from unexposed donors were collected before the COVID-19 pandemic (2011-2018). The ViraFEST assay was used in the study, in which antigen-specific T cells were expanded with peptide pools and expanded clonotypes were subsequently identified by TCR sequencing. PBMCs were cultured at a few million per well in IMDM supplemented with about 5.5% human AB serum and roughly 10 IU/ml IL-2, with about 11 ug/ml peptide pools added. Half of the culture medium was replaced with fresh IL-2-containing medium on days 3 and 7. After 9 to 10 days of culture, CD4+ T cells were isolated by negative selection using the EasySep CD4+ T cell isolation kit. Unexposed donor CD4+ T cells were tested for reactivity to SARS-CoV-2 S and N and four common cold coronavirus spike pools, as cell number allowed. Ficoll-Paque Plus gradient centrifugation was used to isolate PBMCs from whole blood, and the isolated PBMCs were then either used fresh or cryopreserved at -140C. Culture conditions were generally each tested in triplicate wells. The leukapheresis product used for the unexposed donors was purchased from a commercial source.

Concerning this clonotype: This clone's antigen is unknown. Within one base of it there is no much larger clone, and no base qualities were kept.

Libraries came from PCR. At the Johns Hopkins FTIC core, DNA from the cultured CD4+ T cells underwent TCR sequencing with the Oncomine TCR Beta short-read assay. The QIAamp micro DNA kit was used to extract genomic DNA from the cultured CD4+ T cells. Oncomine TCR Beta libraries made from cultured CD4+ T cells were pooled using unique dual indexes and sequenced on an Illumina iSeq 100. Regarding the original processing steps: Non-productive sequences were removed, and CDR3s that did not start with C, did not end with F or W, or were shorter than 7 amino acids were discarded. The MANAFEST web application identified antigen-specific clonotypes by comparing peptide-stimulated wells against reference wells and other culture wells. To be called positive, a clone needed an FDR below 0.05, an odds ratio above 5, and a productive frequency above 0.1% in at least two of three replicate wells. Cross-reactive clonotypes were defined as significantly expanded in both SARS-CoV-2 spike wells and at least one common cold coronavirus spike condition. CDR3 homology was assessed with Levenshtein distances (stringdist) and unrooted phylogenetic trees (ape) in R version 3.6.1. TCRdb applied fastp at Q25 and MiXCR to the public reads, then kept only in-frame beta chains. Each entry is one CDR3 protein sequence, shown with its most common DNA and genes. The V and J calls and clone size are TCRdb's, not the authors'. This sample is represented by 5,800 or so distinct CDR3 sequences; 33% of them were singletons. Clones ranked in the top ten supply 38% of the sample.

The CDR1 and CDR2 encoded by the germline V gene are SGHNT and YENEEA. The CDR3 covers 18 residues, taking in both the cysteine and the phenylalanine. Only CDR3 DNA is held: 54 bases, read in frame from base 1. V loses 2 bases, J loses 0 bases, and the germline ends lie 18 bases apart. The source is a human donor in good health. This receptor chain uses TRBV11-3 and TRBJ2-3; the D gene could be either TRBD1 or TRBD2, each agreeing at 7 bases. Sequences were obtained from CD4+ T cells from blood, cultured in vitro. The CDR3 is CASSLMGGGLFSTDTQYF. In nucleotides, the sequence is TGTGCCAGCAGCTTAATGGGAGGGGGCCTCTTCAGCACAGATACGCAGTATTTT.